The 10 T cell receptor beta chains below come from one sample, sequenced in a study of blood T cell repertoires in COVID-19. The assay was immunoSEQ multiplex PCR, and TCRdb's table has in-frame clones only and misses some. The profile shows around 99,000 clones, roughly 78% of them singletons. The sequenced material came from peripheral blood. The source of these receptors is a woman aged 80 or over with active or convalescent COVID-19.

This CDR3 is CASSKARDNEQFF. CDR3 sequence (DNA): TGTGCCAGCTCAAAAGCGAGGGACAATGAGCAGTTCTTC. The chain uses TRBV18 and TRBJ2-1; a weak D match, TRBD2 (5 bases). The V gene lost 5 bases and the J gene lost 5 bases, with 10 bases spanning the gap. CDR3 size: 13 residues. Germline V gene sequence: CDR1 KGHSH, CDR2 LQKENI.

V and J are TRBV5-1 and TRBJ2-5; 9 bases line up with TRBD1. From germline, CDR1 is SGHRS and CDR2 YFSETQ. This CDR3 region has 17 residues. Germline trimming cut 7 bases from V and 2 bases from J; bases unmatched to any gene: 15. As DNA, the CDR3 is TGCGCCAGCGCAATCGGAGGAGCGGGACAGGGTCAAGAGACCCAGTACTTC. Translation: CASAIGGAGQGQETQYF. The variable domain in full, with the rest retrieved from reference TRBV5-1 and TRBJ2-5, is KAGVTQTPRYLIKTRGQQVTLSCSPISGHRSVSWYQQTPGQGLQFLFEYFSETQRNKGNFPGRFSGRQFSNSRSEMNVSTLELGDSALYLCASAIGGAGQGQETQYFGPGTRLLVL.

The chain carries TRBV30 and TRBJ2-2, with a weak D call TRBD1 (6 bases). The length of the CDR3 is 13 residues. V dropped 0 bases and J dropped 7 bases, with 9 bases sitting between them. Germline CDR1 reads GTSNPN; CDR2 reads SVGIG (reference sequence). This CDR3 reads CAWSVQGGGELFF. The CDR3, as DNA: TGTGCCTGGAGTGTACAGGGCGGCGGGGAGCTGTTTTTT.

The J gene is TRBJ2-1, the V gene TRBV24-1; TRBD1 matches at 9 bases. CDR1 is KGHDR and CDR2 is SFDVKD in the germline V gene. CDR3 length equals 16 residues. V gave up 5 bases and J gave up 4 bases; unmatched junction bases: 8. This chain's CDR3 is CATSASRQGGYNEQFF. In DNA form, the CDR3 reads TGTGCCACCAGTGCCTCAAGACAGGGGGGTTACAATGAGCAGTTCTTC.

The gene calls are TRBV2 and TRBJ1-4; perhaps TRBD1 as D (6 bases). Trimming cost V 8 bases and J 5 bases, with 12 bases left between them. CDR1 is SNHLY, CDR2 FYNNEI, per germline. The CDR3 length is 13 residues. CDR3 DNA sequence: TGTGCCAGCGTTCTAGACAGGAATGAAAAACTGTTTTTT. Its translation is CASVLDRNEKLFF.

The CDR3 reads CASSYSGQGGSPLHF. The CDR3 DNA sequence: TGTGCCAGCAGTTACTCGGGCCAAGGGGGTTCACCCCTCCACTTT. The chain combines TRBV6-5 with TRBJ1-6, with D perhaps TRBD1 (6 bases). The CDR3 consists of 15 residues. V was pared by 0 bases and J by 9 bases, with 12 bases between. Per germline, CDR1 MNHEY and CDR2 SVGAGI.

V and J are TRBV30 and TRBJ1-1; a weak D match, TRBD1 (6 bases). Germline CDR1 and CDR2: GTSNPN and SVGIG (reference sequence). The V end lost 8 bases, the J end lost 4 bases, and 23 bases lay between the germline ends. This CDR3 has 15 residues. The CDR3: CARMGAGVSGTEAFF. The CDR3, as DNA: TGTGCCCGGATGGGGGCAGGGGTAAGCGGCACTGAAGCTTTCTTT.

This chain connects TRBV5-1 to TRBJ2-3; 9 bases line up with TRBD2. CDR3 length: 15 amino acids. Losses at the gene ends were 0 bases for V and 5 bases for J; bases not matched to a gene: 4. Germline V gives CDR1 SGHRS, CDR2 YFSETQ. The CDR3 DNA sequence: TGCGCCAGCAGCTTGGGTTCTAGCGGGGAAGATACGCAGTATTTT. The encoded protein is CASSLGSSGEDTQYF.

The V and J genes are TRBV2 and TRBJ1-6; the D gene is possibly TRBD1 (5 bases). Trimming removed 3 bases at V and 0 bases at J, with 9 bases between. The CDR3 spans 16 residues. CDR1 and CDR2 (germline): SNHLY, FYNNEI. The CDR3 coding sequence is TGTGCCAGCAGTGAGGGACTGAGCTCCTATAATTCACCCCTCCACTTT. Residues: CASSEGLSSYNSPLHF.

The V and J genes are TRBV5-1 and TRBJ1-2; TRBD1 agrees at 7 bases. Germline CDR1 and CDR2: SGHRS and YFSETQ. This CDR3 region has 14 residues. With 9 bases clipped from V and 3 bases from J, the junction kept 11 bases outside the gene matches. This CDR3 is CATARQGGDYGYTF. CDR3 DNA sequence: TGCGCCACCGCTAGACAGGGAGGCGACTATGGCTACACCTTC.